The 22 T cell receptor beta chains presented below share a single source sample, sequenced in a study of early T cells in non-severe SARS-CoV-2 infection. TCRdb re-analysed the 5' RACE reads in MiXCR, keeping a single row per CDR3 protein. In the table there are roughly 75,000 distinct CDR3 sequences, about 15% of which are singletons. The sequenced sample consisted of whole blood. Source of these receptors: an adult who was a healthcare worker with PCR-confirmed SARS-CoV-2 infection or an uninfected control (not recorded which).

This clonotype appeared many times. The chain combines TRBV7-9 with TRBJ1-1; D is undetermined. Germline V lookup: CDR1 SEHNR, CDR2 FQNEAQ (reference sequence). The CDR3 sequence is 12 residues long. Trimming cost V 8 bases and J 5 bases, with 12 bases left between them. CDR3 bases: TGTGCCAGCCATGAGGGAAGAACTGAAGCTTTCTTT. It codes for CASHEGRTEAFF.

This clonotype was detected only a few times. The chain links TRBV12-3 or TRBV12-4 to TRBJ2-2; the match to TRBD1 covers 7 bases. Germline trimming cut 5 bases from V and 5 bases from J; bases unmatched to any gene: 17. The CDR3 has 18 amino acids. CDR3 sequence (DNA): TGTGCCAGCAGTCCTAGGATTGGACAGGCGGGCGAGACCGGGGAGCTGTTTTTT. Its translation is CASSPRIGQAGETGELFF.

The chain recombines TRBV29-1 with TRBJ2-1, with 7 bases lining up with TRBD1. V shed 7 bases, J shed 7 bases, and the junction held 4 bases outside the gene matches. The CDR3 is 11 residues long. Germline loops: CDR1 SQVTM, CDR2 ANQGSEA. This CDR3 reads CSGGQTNEQFF. In DNA form, the CDR3 reads TGCAGCGGGGGACAGACGAATGAGCAGTTCTTC.

This clonotype appeared a few times. The CDR3 region has the DNA TGTGCCAGTCAGTTTCTCAACCGGGACAGGGATGGCTACACCTTC. The encoded protein is CASQFLNRDRDGYTF. This rearrangement joins TRBV19 to TRBJ1-2; 9 bases align to TRBD1. Germline V CDR1 and CDR2: LNHDA, SQIVND (reference sequence). This CDR3 is 15 amino acids long. The V gene end was trimmed by 8 bases and the J gene end by 6 bases; junction bases not matched to a gene: 13. Filled out from reference TRBV19 and TRBJ1-2, the complete variable domain reads DGGITQSPKYLFRKEGQNVTLSCEQNLNHDAMYWYRQDPGQGLRLIYYSQIVNDFQKGDIAEGYSVSREKKESFPLTVTSAQKNPTAFYLCASQFLNRDRDGYTFGSGTRLTVV.

The genes are TRBV30 and TRBJ2-2, with D perhaps TRBD2 (6 bases). The germline gives CDR1 GTSNPN, CDR2 SVGIG (reference sequence). The CDR3 has 14 amino acids. V lost 5 bases and J 2 bases, leaving 12 bases between the germline ends. This CDR3 is CAWGGGANTGELFF. The CDR3 DNA sequence: TGTGCCTGGGGAGGAGGGGCTAACACCGGGGAGCTGTTTTTT.

This clonotype was recorded many times. The chain joins TRBV5-1 to TRBJ2-7, with D perhaps TRBD2 (5 bases). V gave up 0 bases and J gave up 6 bases, with 7 bases separating them. This CDR3 has 12 amino acids. Germline V gene sequence: CDR1 SGHRS, CDR2 YFSETQ. CDR3 sequence reads: CASSLAAGEQYF. CDR3 coding DNA: TGCGCCAGCAGCTTGGCGGCGGGCGAGCAGTACTTC.

In its sample, this clonotype was seen many times. The gene calls are TRBV6-6 and TRBJ1-1, with D possibly matching TRBD1 (5 bases). The ends were cut back, 2 bases at V and 3 bases at J, with 10 bases in the middle. CDR1 is MNHNY and CDR2 is SVGAGI in the germline V gene (reference sequence). The CDR3 length is 14 residues. The CDR3 is CASSYLGGDTEAFF. CDR3 DNA: TGTGCCAGCAGTTACCTAGGAGGGGACACTGAAGCTTTCTTT.

The chain joins TRBV3-1 to TRBJ1-1; TRBD1 matches at 7 bases. Germline CDR1 is LGHDT and CDR2 is YNNKEL (reference sequence). V trimming: 3 bases; J trimming: 7 bases; junction bases outside the gene matches: 8. This CDR3 is 14 amino acids long. The CDR3 here is CASSQAGGSLEAFF. CDR3 nucleotides: TGTGCCAGCAGCCAGGCAGGGGGGTCCCTTGAAGCTTTCTTT.

This clonotype was found many times. The V call is TRBV6-2 or TRBV6-3, the J call TRBJ2-7, with TRBD2 identical over 13 bases. The V and J ends lost 2 bases and 3 bases, in that order; junction bases with no gene match: 13. Germline CDR1 MNHEY, CDR2 SVGEGT. This CDR3 spans 19 amino acids. CDR3 in amino acids: CASSYPRTSGGRGNYEQYF. The CDR3 DNA is TGTGCCAGCAGTTACCCGAGGACTAGCGGGGGAAGGGGAAACTACGAGCAGTACTTC.

This chain connects TRBV12-3 or TRBV12-4 to TRBJ2-1; D not certain. The CDR3 is 14 residues long. V was pared by 2 bases and J by 5 bases, with 10 bases between. CDR3 nucleotides: TGTGCCAGCAGTTTAAGCCAGGTTGACAATGAGCAGTTCTTC. Its protein product is CASSLSQVDNEQFF.

This clonotype was observed a few times. The V and J genes are TRBV6-6 and TRBJ1-5, with a weak D call TRBD1 (5 bases). Trimming removed 6 bases at V and 5 bases at J, with 14 bases between. Germline-derived CDR1 and CDR2 are MNHNY and SVGAGI (reference sequence). This CDR3 region has 14 residues. The CDR3 here is CASSPGGADQPQHF. CDR3 DNA: TGTGCCAGCAGCCCTGGGGGAGCCGATCAGCCCCAGCATTTT.

The chain couples TRBV2 to TRBJ2-7; 8 bases map to TRBD2. The germline V gene encodes CDR1 SNHLY and CDR2 FYNNEI. J lost 0 bases, V lost 3 bases, and 4 bases had no gene match. The length of the CDR3 is 15 residues. The CDR3 DNA sequence: TGTGCCAGCAGTGACCCTAGCGGGTACTCCTACGAGCAGTACTTC. Amino acids: CASSDPSGYSYEQYF.

This clonotype has a handful of counts. V and J are TRBV3-1 and TRBJ2-1; the D gene is possibly TRBD2 (7 bases). This CDR3 spans 11 amino acids. Germline loops: CDR1 LGHDT, CDR2 YNNKEL (reference sequence). V was clipped by 8 bases and J by 6 bases, with 8 bases between them. The CDR3 sequence: CASAGANEQFF. The DNA for the CDR3 is TGTGCCAGCGCGGGGGCCAATGAGCAGTTCTTC.

J is TRBJ2-7 and V is TRBV30, with unresolved D. Germline CDR1 reads GTSNPN; CDR2 reads SVGIG (reference sequence). V was cut by 1 base and J by 4 bases, with 5 bases left in between. The CDR3 has 11 amino acids. The CDR3 region is CAWSERYEQYF. As DNA, the CDR3 is TGTGCCTGGAGTGAAAGATACGAGCAGTACTTC. Looking up the rest from reference TRBV30 and TRBJ2-7 gives the full variable domain: SQTIHQWPATLVQPVGSPLSLECTVEGTSNPNLYWYRQAAGRGLQLLFYSVGIGQISSEVPQNLSASRPQDRQFILSSKKLLLSDSGFYLCAWSERYEQYFGPGTRLTVT.

The gene calls are TRBV20-1 and TRBJ1-3; D is unresolved. This CDR3 is 12 amino acids long. Trimming removed 0 bases from V and 3 bases from J, with 3 bases in between. The germline V gene encodes CDR1 DFQATT and CDR2 SNEGSKA (reference sequence). This CDR3 reads CSAREYGNTIYF. CDR3 coding DNA: TGCAGTGCTAGAGAATATGGAAACACCATATATTTT.

This sequence joins TRBV2 and TRBJ1-4; no firm D call. Germline-derived CDR1 and CDR2 are SNHLY and FYNNEI. The CDR3 covers 14 residues. The V end lost 7 bases, the J end lost 1 base, and 10 bases lay between the germline ends. The chain's CDR3 is CASTNAGTNEKLFF. CDR3 sequence (DNA): TGTGCCAGCACTAACGCTGGAACTAATGAAAAACTGTTTTTT. The variable domain in full, with the rest retrieved from reference TRBV2 and TRBJ1-4, is EPEVTQTPSHQVTQMGQEVILRCVPISNHLYFYWYRQILGQKVEFLVSFYNNEISEKSEIFDDQFSVERPDGSNFTLKIRSTKLEDSAMYFCASTNAGTNEKLFFGSGTQLSVL.

This chain uses TRBV7-2 with TRBJ2-5; 8 bases line up with TRBD2. V was pared by 5 bases and J by 4 bases, with 6 bases of the junction left unmatched. Germline CDR1 SGHTA, CDR2 FQGNSA. The CDR3 contains 14 residues. CDR3 DNA: TGTGCCAGCAGCCCCGGGACTAGAAGAGAGACCCAGTACTTC. Translated, it gives CASSPGTRRETQYF.

Comment on this clonotype: A single base separates this from a much larger clone, so it may be a read error. The chain combines TRBV28 with TRBJ1-2; D is possibly TRBD1 (5 bases). CDR1 is MDHEN, CDR2 SYDVKM, per germline. The CDR3 is 14 residues long. The CDR3 DNA sequence: TGTGCCAACAGTTTAAGCAGGGTTCCCTATGGCTACACCTTC. This gives the protein CANSLSRVPYGYTF.

The chain recombines TRBV27 with TRBJ2-2, with D unresolved. CDR1 is MNHEY and CDR2 is SMNVEV in the germline V gene (reference sequence). The V and J ends lost 0 bases and 6 bases respectively, with 5 bases between them. This CDR3 spans 13 amino acids. In DNA, the CDR3 is TGTGCCAGCAGTTTATCCCCCCCCGGGGAGCTGTTTTTT. Amino acids: CASSLSPPGELFF.

The chain carries TRBV19 and TRBJ2-5; 8 bases match TRBD2. Germline values: CDR1 LNHDA, CDR2 SQIVND (reference sequence). Unmatched junction bases numbered 15, after V lost 5 bases and J lost 1 base. This CDR3 comprises 18 residues. The CDR3 DNA reads TGTGCCAGTAGTTCTAACAGAGGCCTAGCGGGCCCCCAAGAGACCCAGTACTTC. Protein product: CASSSNRGLAGPQETQYF.

This chain links TRBV19 with TRBJ2-2; 7 bases fit TRBD1. Germline trimming cut 10 bases from V and 3 bases from J; bases unmatched to any gene: 11. Germline assignment: CDR1 LNHDA and CDR2 SQIVND (reference sequence). The CDR3 runs to 15 residues. The CDR3 bases are TGTGCCACTTCTGAGGTACAGGGGTACACCGGGGAGCTGTTTTTT. Translated, it gives CATSEVQGYTGELFF.

The sample holds a few counts of this clonotype. V gene TRBV7-9 combines with J gene TRBJ2-1; possibly TRBD1 or TRBD2 for D (5 bases each). Per germline, CDR1 SEHNR and CDR2 FQNEAQ (reference sequence). The CDR3 totals 13 residues. V lost 1 base and J 6 bases, leaving 7 bases between the germline ends. The CDR3 nucleotides read TGTGCCAGCAGCTTAGGGGGGTCCAATGAGCAGTTCTTC. Its translation: CASSLGGSNEQFF.